This TCR beta chain was sequenced for a study of blood T cell repertoires in COVID-19. Study background: Donors in the United States, Italy and Spain gave samples during acute or convalescent COVID-19. T cells, B-cell-depleted T cells, or PBMCs provided the cDNA or gDNA that served as material.

V trimming: 8 bases; J trimming: 4 bases; junction bases outside the gene matches: 5. The CDR3 has 13 residues. Germline assignment: CDR1 KGHDR and CDR2 SFDVKD. In the authors' methods: Reference gene primer amplification in the assay estimated nucleated cell counts. TCRdb keeps only in-frame clones here, not all; method: immunoSEQ multiplex PCR. That table supplies the V and J calls and clone size; D and trimming were determined from the DNA. This table holds some 350,000 clones, around 82% found once. Sequencing used peripheral blood. This chain links TRBV24-1 with TRBJ1-1; 8 nucleotides agree with TRBD1. This clonotype originated in a man aged 30 to 39 with active or convalescent COVID-19. CDR3 sequence reads: CATIGQGGTEAFF. The CDR3, as DNA: TGTGCCACCATTGGACAGGGAGGCACTGAAGCTTTCTTT.